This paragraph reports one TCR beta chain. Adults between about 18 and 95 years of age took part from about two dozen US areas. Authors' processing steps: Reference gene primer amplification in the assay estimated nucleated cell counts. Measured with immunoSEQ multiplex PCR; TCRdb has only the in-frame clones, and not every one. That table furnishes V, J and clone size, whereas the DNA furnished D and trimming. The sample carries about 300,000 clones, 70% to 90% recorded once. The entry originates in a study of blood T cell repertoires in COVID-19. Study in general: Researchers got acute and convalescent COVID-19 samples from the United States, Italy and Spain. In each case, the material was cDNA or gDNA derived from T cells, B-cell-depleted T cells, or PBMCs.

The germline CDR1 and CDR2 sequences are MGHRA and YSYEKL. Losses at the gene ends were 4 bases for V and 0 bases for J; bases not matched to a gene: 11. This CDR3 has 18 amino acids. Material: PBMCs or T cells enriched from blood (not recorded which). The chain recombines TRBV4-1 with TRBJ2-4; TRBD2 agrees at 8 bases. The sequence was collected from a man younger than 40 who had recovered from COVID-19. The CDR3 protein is CASSPGGGREKAKNIQYF. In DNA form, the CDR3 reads TGCGCCAGCAGCCCCGGGGGGGGGCGTGAGAAAGCCAAAAACATTCAGTACTTC.